What follows is one T cell receptor (beta chain) and its context. Recovered participants had two consecutive negative NP/OP PCR tests, healthcare professional clearance, or symptom resolution. The source of the sample is a study of blood T cell repertoires in COVID-19. This table comes from immunoSEQ multiplex PCR, and its TCRdb copy is limited to in-frame clones, with some not included. This table holds some 300,000 clones, over 85% found once. Deletions cut 1 base from V and 6 bases from J, with 13 bases between. Germline V lookup: CDR1 MGHRA, CDR2 YSYEKL. The CDR3 loop spans 15 amino acids. The TCR originated in a woman aged 25 to 39 who had recovered from COVID-19. The V gene is TRBV4-1, the J gene TRBJ2-1; no firm D call. Sequencing was done on a sample of PBMCs or T cells enriched from blood (not recorded which). The CDR3 sequence: CASSQVSVEINEQFF. The DNA of the CDR3 is TGCGCCAGCAGCCAAGTGTCTGTCGAGATCAATGAGCAGTTCTTC.